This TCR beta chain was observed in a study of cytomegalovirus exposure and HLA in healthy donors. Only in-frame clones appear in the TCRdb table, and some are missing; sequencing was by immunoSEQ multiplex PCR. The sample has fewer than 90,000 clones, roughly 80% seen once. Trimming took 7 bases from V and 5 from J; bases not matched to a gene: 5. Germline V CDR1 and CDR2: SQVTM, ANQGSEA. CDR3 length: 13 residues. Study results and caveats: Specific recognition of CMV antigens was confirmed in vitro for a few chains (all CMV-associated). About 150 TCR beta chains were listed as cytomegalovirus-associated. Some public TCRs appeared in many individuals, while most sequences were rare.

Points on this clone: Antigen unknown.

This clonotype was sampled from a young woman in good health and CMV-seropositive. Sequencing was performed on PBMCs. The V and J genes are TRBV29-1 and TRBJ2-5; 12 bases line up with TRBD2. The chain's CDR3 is CSASGGVWETQYF. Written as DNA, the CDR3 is TGCAGCGCTAGCGGGGGGGTGTGGGAGACCCAGTACTTC. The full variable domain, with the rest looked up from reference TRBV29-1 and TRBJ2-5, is SAVISQKPSRDICQRGTSLTIQCQVDSQVTMMFWYRQQPGQSLTLIATANQGSEATYESGFVIDKFPISRPNLTFSTLTVSNMSPEDSSIYLCSASGGVWETQYFGPGTRLLVL.